These 26 T cell receptor beta chains share one sample of origin, sequenced in a study of CD8 T cells in ankylosing spondylitis. General observations from the study: A TCR beta motif of eight or nine highly homologous variants seemed to mark ankylosing spondylitis blood.

TCRdb redid the calling of the 5' RACE reads with MiXCR, one entry per CDR3 protein. The sample records fewer than 500,000 distinct CDR3 sequences, 25% to 30% being singletons. The antigens these receptors bind are not known. Sequenced input: blood, either unsorted or a sorted T cell fraction (not recorded which). All receptors come from a male donor with ankylosing spondylitis.

V is TRBV12-3 or TRBV12-4 and J is TRBJ2-1; a weak D match, TRBD1 (6 bases). This CDR3 is built from 19 residues. Deletions cut 6 bases from V and 0 bases from J, with 24 bases between. CDR3 nucleotides: TGTGCCAGCAGGGCACAGGGTGCTGGAACGTCCAGCTCCTACAATGAGCAGTTCTTC. Translation gives CASRAQGAGTSSSYNEQFF.

The rearrangement uses TRBV28 and TRBJ1-5; D is perhaps TRBD1 (5 bases). This CDR3 is 19 amino acids long. Germline assignment: CDR1 MDHEN and CDR2 SYDVKM. Trimming pared 2 bases from V and 2 bases from J, leaving 22 bases between. Here the CDR3 DNA reads TGTGCCAGCAGTTTAGAGGCGGGGGGATTACTCAATGGCAATCAGCCCCAGCATTTT. This codes for CASSLEAGGLLNGNQPQHF.

The chain recombines TRBV5-1 with TRBJ1-4; 8 bases are shared with TRBD1. This CDR3 comprises 15 residues. Trimming took 2 bases from V and 8 from J; bases not matched to a gene: 8. Germline V lookup: CDR1 SGHRS, CDR2 YFSETQ. The CDR3 DNA is TGCGCCAGCAGCTTTAACGCAGGGGGCTTGGAAAAACTGTTTTTT. It translates to CASSFNAGGLEKLFF. Combining the CDR3 with reference TRBV5-1 and TRBJ1-4 gives the whole variable domain KAGVTQTPRYLIKTRGQQVTLSCSPISGHRSVSWYQQTPGQGLQFLFEYFSETQRNKGNFPGRFSGRQFSNSRSEMNVSTLELGDSALYLCASSFNAGGLEKLFFGSGTQLSVL.

The chain combines TRBV7-9 with TRBJ1-5; unclear D gene. CDR1 and CDR2 (germline): SEHNR, FQNEAQ (reference sequence). CDR3 size: 15 residues. V dropped 7 bases and J dropped 5 bases, with 18 bases sitting between them. This CDR3 reads CASNDGGLRDQPQHF. Here the CDR3 DNA reads TGTGCCAGCAACGACGGTGGCCTACGGGATCAGCCCCAGCATTTT.

The V call is TRBV7-7, the J call TRBJ2-1; D perhaps matches TRBD2 (5 bases). CDR3 length equals 14 residues. Germline V CDR1 and CDR2: SSHAT, FNYEAQ (reference sequence). Trimming stripped 5 bases from V and 6 bases from J, with 14 bases between. The CDR3 spells CASSLQRAGNEQFF. Here the CDR3 DNA reads TGTGCCAGCAGCCTACAAAGGGCGGGCAATGAGCAGTTCTTC.

This clonotype has a single count. The chain carries TRBV4-2 and TRBJ2-3; TRBD2 aligns across 9 bases. The CDR3 totals 15 residues. J gave up 6 bases and V 1 base, and 5 bases lay outside the gene matches. CDR1 is LGHNA, CDR2 YNFKEQ, per germline. The DNA of the CDR3 is TGTGCCAGCAGCCAAGGGGTAGCGGGAGCGGATACGCAGTATTTT. Protein sequence: CASSQGVAGADTQYF.

This sequence joins TRBV4-1 and TRBJ2-1; D gene unclear. Trimming left V 0 bases short and J 10 bases short, with 13 bases between. Germline V gene data show CDR1 as MGHRA and CDR2 as YSYEKL. This CDR3 has 14 amino acids. In nucleotides, the CDR3 is TGCGCCAGCAGCCAAGACCGGTCGAGGCCAGAGCAGTTCTTC. This codes for CASSQDRSRPEQFF.

This clonotype was picked up a small number of times. The chain joins TRBV24-1 to TRBJ2-1; maybe TRBD1 (6 bases). CDR1 and CDR2 from the germline V gene are KGHDR and SFDVKD. Trimming took 5 bases from V and 5 from J, leaving 24 bases between them. This CDR3 comprises 18 residues. CDR3 region: CATSGQGTGPGLDNEQFF. In nucleotides, the CDR3 is TGTGCCACCAGTGGGCAGGGTACAGGGCCAGGTCTAGACAATGAGCAGTTCTTC.

A few counts support this clonotype. The chain carries TRBV20-1 and TRBJ1-6; unclear D gene. The V gene's germline CDR1 is DFQATT and CDR2 SNEGSKA (reference sequence). The CDR3 runs 13 residues. The ends were cut back, 3 bases at V and 5 bases at J, with 8 bases in the middle. The DNA for the CDR3 is TGCAGTGCTAGGCCACGACATAATTCACCCCTCCACTTT. Translation: CSARPRHNSPLHF.

This chain links TRBV18 with TRBJ1-3; 9 positions match TRBD1. Germline V lookup: CDR1 KGHSH, CDR2 LQKENI. This CDR3 spans 18 amino acids. The V gene end was trimmed by 8 bases and the J gene end by 0 bases; junction bases not matched to a gene: 14. CDR3 sequence reads: CASSLSPTGQGSGNTIYF. For the CDR3, the DNA is TGTGCCAGCAGTTTAAGCCCGACGGGACAGGGCTCTGGAAACACCATATATTTT.

The chain employs TRBV7-2 and TRBJ1-1; D call uncertain. Germline CDR1 and CDR2: SGHTA and FQGNSA. V lost 3 bases to trimming and J lost 0 bases, with 11 bases between them. This CDR3 is built from 15 residues. CDR3 region: CASSFMRDLNTEAFF. In DNA, the CDR3 is TGTGCCAGCAGCTTTATGAGGGATTTGAACACTGAAGCTTTCTTT.

In this sample, this clonotype turned up a few times. The chain combines TRBV11-2 with TRBJ1-5; tentatively, D is TRBD1 (5 bases). From germline, CDR1 is SGHAT and CDR2 FQNNGV. The V end was cut by 5 bases, the J end by 1 base, with 9 bases between. The CDR3 totals 14 residues. CDR3 coding DNA: TGTGCCAGCAGCCCAGGGATCAGCAATCAGCCCCAGCATTTT. Protein sequence: CASSPGISNQPQHF.

This clonotype was counted between two and nine times. CDR3 nucleotides: TGTGCCAGCATCTGTCGAGGGGGCGATTGTTGTAGCTACACCTTC. This sequence encodes CASICRGGDCCSYTF. The J gene is TRBJ1-2, the V gene TRBV7-7; 7 bases fit TRBD1. CDR3 length: 15 amino acids. The germline gives CDR1 SSHAT, CDR2 FNYEAQ (reference sequence). V was pared by 7 bases and J by 9 bases, with 17 bases of the junction left unmatched.

This clonotype has just a few counts. V and J are TRBV4-2 and TRBJ2-7; 9 bases fit TRBD2. The CDR3 extends over 15 amino acids. The V gene end was trimmed by 1 base and the J gene end by 6 bases; junction bases not matched to a gene: 7. Germline-derived CDR1 and CDR2 are LGHNA and YNFKEQ. CDR3 DNA sequence: TGTGCCAGCAGCCAAGGAGGCGGGAGGGCCATCGAGCAGTACTTC. Translation: CASSQGGGRAIEQYF.

The chain couples TRBV7-2 to TRBJ1-5, with TRBD1 matching over 7 bases. V lost 2 bases and J lost 0; bases outside the gene matches: 1. In germline, CDR1 is SGHTA, CDR2 FQGNSA. The CDR3 length is 15 residues. Here the CDR3 reads CASSLKGASNQPQHF. The CDR3 DNA reads TGTGCCAGCAGCTTAAAGGGGGCTAGCAATCAGCCCCAGCATTTT.

This clonotype was seen only a few times. The rearrangement links TRBV6-1 to TRBJ2-3, with 7 bases aligning to TRBD2. V was pared by 6 bases and J by 2 bases, with 8 bases of the junction left unmatched. From germline, CDR1 is MNHNS and CDR2 SASEGT. This CDR3 has 15 residues. This CDR3 reads CASSPLGRSTDTQYF. DNA for the CDR3: TGTGCCAGCAGCCCCCTCGGGAGGTCCACAGATACGCAGTATTTT.

This chain's CDR3 is CASSRQGAGGYNEQFF. CDR3 DNA: TGCGCCAGCAGCCGGCAGGGGGCGGGTGGATACAATGAGCAGTTCTTC. The chain uses TRBV5-1 and TRBJ2-1; 8 positions agree with TRBD1. From germline, CDR1 is SGHRS and CDR2 YFSETQ. This CDR3 has 16 amino acids. Unmatched junction bases numbered 10, after V lost 4 bases and J lost 4 bases.

The chain links TRBV20-1 to TRBJ2-3; 10 nucleotides line up with TRBD2. V shed 7 bases and J 4 bases; nucleotides not matched to a gene: 5. The CDR3 totals 13 residues. Germline V gene lookup returns CDR1 DFQATT and CDR2 SNEGSKA (reference sequence). CDR3 nucleotides: TGCAGTGTAGGGCTAGCGGGAGCAGATACGCAGTATTTT. Amino acid sequence: CSVGLAGADTQYF.

This rearrangement joins TRBV27 to TRBJ1-5; D remains ambiguous. Germline V gene lookup returns CDR1 MNHEY and CDR2 SMNVEV (reference sequence). The V end was cut by 2 bases, the J end by 2 bases, with 10 bases between. The CDR3 is made up of 15 amino acids. CDR3 coding DNA: TGTGCCAGCAGTTTAAAGGGCCTGGGCAATCAGCCCCAGCATTTT. Translation: CASSLKGLGNQPQHF.

This clonotype has a handful of counts. The chain couples TRBV7-9 to TRBJ1-1; D not resolved. CDR1 is SEHNR and CDR2 is FQNEAQ in the germline V gene (reference sequence). The CDR3 length is 14 residues. Trimming took off 7 bases at V and 0 bases at J, with 12 bases between the two ends. This CDR3 reads CASTPVGVNTEAFF. The DNA of the CDR3 is TGTGCCAGCACCCCGGTGGGTGTGAACACTGAAGCTTTCTTT.

The genes are TRBV29-1 and TRBJ1-5, with TRBD1 as a possible D gene (5 bases). Germline CDR1 SQVTM, CDR2 ANQGSEA. The CDR3 contains 13 residues. Trimming shortened V by 6 bases and J by 7 bases, and 16 bases separated the two germline ends. CDR3 loop: CSVLEQVGQPQHF. In nucleotides, the CDR3 is TGCAGCGTGTTAGAACAGGTGGGGCAGCCCCAGCATTTT.

This clonotype has only a few counts. The chain couples TRBV7-9 to TRBJ2-3; 7 positions match TRBD2. This CDR3 has 15 residues. The germline CDR1 and CDR2 sequences are SEHNR and FQNEAQ (reference sequence). Trimming removed 2 bases from V and 3 bases from J; junction bases left unmatched: 5. CDR3 nucleotide sequence: TGTGCCAGCAGCTTATGGAGGGAGGGGACAGATACGCAGTATTTT. Residues: CASSLWREGTDTQYF. Supplemented by reference TRBV7-9 and TRBJ2-3, the full variable domain reads DTGVSQNPRHKITKRGQNVTFRCDPISEHNRLYWYRQTLGQGPEFLTYFQNEAQLEKSRLLSDRFSAERPKGSFSTLEIQRTEQGDSAMYLCASSLWREGTDTQYFGPGTRLTVL.

This chain joins TRBV20-1 and TRBJ1-5, with 7 bases lining up with TRBD1. The CDR3 length is 15 residues. Germline V gene data show CDR1 as DFQATT and CDR2 as SNEGSKA (reference sequence). V shed 0 bases, J shed 2 bases, and the junction held 4 bases outside the gene matches. Here the CDR3 DNA reads TGCAGTGCTAGAGATTGGACAGGCGGCAATCAGCCCCAGCATTTT. Translated: CSARDWTGGNQPQHF.

This clonotype was detected only once. V gene TRBV3-1 combines with J gene TRBJ2-2; 8 bases are shared with TRBD2. This CDR3 has 15 residues. Looked up from germline, CDR1 is LGHDT and CDR2 is YNNKEL (reference sequence). The V and J ends lost 1 base and 6 bases, in that order; junction bases with no gene match: 4. Here the CDR3 DNA reads TGTGCCAGCAGCCAAGGGACTAGCATCCCCGGGGAGCTGTTTTTT. It encodes CASSQGTSIPGELFF.

This clonotype was found many times. V usage is TRBV5-1 and J usage is TRBJ2-5, with 7 bases fitting TRBD1. The CDR3 loop spans 14 amino acids. V lost 4 bases, J lost 1 base, and 4 bases stayed unmatched. Germline CDR1 SGHRS, CDR2 YFSETQ. The CDR3 DNA is TGCGCCAGCAGCCAGACAGGGCGCCAAGAGACCCAGTACTTC. Encoded protein: CASSQTGRQETQYF.

This clonotype was recorded a few times. The V call is TRBV12-3 or TRBV12-4, the J call TRBJ1-1; D remains ambiguous. This CDR3 has 12 residues. Trimming cost V 7 bases and J 1 base, with 7 bases left between them. The CDR3 is CASNLRNTEAFF. CDR3 coding DNA: TGTGCCAGCAACCTCAGGAACACTGAAGCTTTCTTT.